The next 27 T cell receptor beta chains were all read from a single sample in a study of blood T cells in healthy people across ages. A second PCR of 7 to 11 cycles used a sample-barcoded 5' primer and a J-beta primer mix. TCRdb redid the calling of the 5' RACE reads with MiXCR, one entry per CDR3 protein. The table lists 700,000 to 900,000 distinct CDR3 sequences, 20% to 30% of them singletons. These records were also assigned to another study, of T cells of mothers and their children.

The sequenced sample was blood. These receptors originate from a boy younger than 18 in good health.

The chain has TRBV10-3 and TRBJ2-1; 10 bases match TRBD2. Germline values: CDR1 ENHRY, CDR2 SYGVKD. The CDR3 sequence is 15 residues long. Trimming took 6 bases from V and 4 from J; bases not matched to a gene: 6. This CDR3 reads CAIRGGSGGYNEQFF. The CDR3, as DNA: TGTGCCATCAGGGGGGGTAGCGGGGGGTACAATGAGCAGTTCTTC.

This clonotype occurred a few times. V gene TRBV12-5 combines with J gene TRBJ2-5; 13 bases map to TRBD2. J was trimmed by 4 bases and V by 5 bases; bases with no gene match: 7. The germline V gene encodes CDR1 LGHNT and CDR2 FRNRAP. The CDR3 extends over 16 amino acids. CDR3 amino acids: CASGPTSGGLGETQYF. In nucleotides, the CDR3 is TGTGCTAGTGGTCCGACTAGCGGGGGGTTGGGAGAGACCCAGTACTTC.

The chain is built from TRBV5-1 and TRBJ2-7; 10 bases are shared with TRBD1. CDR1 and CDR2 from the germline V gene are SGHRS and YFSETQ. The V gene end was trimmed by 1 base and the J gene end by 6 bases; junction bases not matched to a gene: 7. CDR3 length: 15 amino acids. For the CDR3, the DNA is TGCGCCAGCAGCTTGTCATGGACAGGGGGAATCGAGCAGTACTTC. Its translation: CASSLSWTGGIEQYF.

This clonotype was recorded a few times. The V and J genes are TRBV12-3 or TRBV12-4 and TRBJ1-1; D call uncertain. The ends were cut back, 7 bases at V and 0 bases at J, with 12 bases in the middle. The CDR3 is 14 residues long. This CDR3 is CASTPGQLNTEAFF. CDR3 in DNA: TGTGCCAGCACCCCTGGGCAGCTGAACACTGAAGCTTTCTTT.

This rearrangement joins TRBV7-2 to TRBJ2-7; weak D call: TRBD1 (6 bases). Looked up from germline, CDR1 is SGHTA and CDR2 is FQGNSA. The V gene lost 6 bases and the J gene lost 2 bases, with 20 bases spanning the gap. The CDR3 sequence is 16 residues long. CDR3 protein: CASSQGFRDTAYEQYF. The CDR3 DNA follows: TGTGCCAGCAGTCAGGGCTTCCGGGACACAGCCTACGAGCAGTACTTC. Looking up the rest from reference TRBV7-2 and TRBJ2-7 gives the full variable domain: GAGVSQSPSNKVTEKGKDVELRCDPISGHTALYWYRQSLGQGLEFLIYFQGNSAPDKSGLPSDRFSAERTGGSVSTLTIQRTQQEDSAVYLCASSQGFRDTAYEQYFGPGTRLTVT.

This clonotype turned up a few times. Here the CDR3 DNA reads TGTGCCAGCAAGGAGCGGGGGTTCCAAGAGACCCAGTACTTC. Residues: CASKERGFQETQYF. The chain joins TRBV12-3 or TRBV12-4 to TRBJ2-5; 8 bases match TRBD2. This CDR3 is built from 14 residues. V shed 7 bases, J shed 1 base, and the junction held 5 bases outside the gene matches.

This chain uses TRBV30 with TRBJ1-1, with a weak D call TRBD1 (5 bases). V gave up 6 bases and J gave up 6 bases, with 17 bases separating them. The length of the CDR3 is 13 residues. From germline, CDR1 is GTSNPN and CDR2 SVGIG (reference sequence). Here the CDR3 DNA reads TGTGCCTGCCCCCTGAGGGGACCGTCTGAAGCTTTCTTT. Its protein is CACPLRGPSEAFF.

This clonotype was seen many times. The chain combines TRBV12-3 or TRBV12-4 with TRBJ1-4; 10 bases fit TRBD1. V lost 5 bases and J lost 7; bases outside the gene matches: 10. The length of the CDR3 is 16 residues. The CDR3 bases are TGTGCCAGCAGTCCCGCCCCGGGACAGGGGTTTGAAAAACTGTTTTTT. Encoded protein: CASSPAPGQGFEKLFF.

The chain's CDR3 is CASSPGTPRSYNEQFF. The CDR3 DNA reads as TGTGCCAGCAGCCCTGGGACACCCCGCTCCTACAATGAGCAGTTCTTC. This chain links TRBV5-6 with TRBJ2-1, with D maybe TRBD1 (6 bases). CDR3 length: 16 amino acids. Germline values: CDR1 SGHDT, CDR2 YYEEEE. Trimming stripped 4 bases from V and 0 bases from J, with 14 bases between.

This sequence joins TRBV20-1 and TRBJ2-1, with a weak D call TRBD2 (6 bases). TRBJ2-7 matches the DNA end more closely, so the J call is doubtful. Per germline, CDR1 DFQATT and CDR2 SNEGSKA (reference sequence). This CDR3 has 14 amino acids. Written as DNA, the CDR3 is TGCAGTGCCCCGAGGAGGGGAGGCTCCTACGAGCAGTACTTC. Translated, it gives CSAPRRGGSYEQYF.

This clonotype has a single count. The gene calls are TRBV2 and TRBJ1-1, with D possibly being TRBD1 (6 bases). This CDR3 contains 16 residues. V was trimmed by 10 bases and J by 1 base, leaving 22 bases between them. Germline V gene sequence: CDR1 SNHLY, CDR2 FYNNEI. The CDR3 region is CATKDKTGAWNTEAFF. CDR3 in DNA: TGTGCCACCAAAGATAAGACAGGAGCCTGGAACACTGAAGCTTTCTTT.

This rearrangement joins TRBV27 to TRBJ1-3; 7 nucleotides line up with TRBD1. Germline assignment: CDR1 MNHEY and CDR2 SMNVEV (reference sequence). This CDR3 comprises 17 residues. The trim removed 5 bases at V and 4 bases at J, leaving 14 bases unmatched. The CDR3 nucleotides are TGTGCCAGCAGTCCCTCCCGAGGGGGCGCCTCGGGAAACACCATATATTTT. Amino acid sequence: CASSPSRGGASGNTIYF.

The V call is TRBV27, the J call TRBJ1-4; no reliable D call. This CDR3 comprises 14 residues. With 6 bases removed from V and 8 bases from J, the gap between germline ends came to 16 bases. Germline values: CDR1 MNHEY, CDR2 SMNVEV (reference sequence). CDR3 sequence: CASRRRGVYEKLFF. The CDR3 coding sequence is TGTGCCAGCAGACGGAGAGGAGTTTACGAAAAACTGTTTTTT.

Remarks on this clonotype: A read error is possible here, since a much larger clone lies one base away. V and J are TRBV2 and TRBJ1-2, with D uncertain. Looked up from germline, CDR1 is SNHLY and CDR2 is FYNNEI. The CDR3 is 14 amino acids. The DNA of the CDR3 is TGTGCCGGCAGTGAAGCAAGCCGGGGCTATGGCTACACCTTC. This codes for CAGSEASRGYGYTF.

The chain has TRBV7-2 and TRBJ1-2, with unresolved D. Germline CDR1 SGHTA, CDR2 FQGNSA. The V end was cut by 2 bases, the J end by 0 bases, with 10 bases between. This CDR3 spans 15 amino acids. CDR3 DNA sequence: TGTGCCAGCAGCTTACGTGGCGGAGCTAACTATGGCTACACCTTC. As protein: CASSLRGGANYGYTF. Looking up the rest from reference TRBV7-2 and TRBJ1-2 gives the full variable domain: GAGVSQSPSNKVTEKGKDVELRCDPISGHTALYWYRQSLGQGLEFLIYFQGNSAPDKSGLPSDRFSAERTGGSVSTLTIQRTQQEDSAVYLCASSLRGGANYGYTFGSGTRLTVV.

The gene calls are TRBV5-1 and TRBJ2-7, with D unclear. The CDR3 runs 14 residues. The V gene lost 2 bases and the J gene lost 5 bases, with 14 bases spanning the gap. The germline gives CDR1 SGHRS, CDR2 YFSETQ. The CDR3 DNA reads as TGCGCCAGCAGCTTCGGTCAGATCATCGACGAGCAGTACTTC. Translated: CASSFGQIIDEQYF. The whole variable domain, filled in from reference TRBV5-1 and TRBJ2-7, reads KAGVTQTPRYLIKTRGQQVTLSCSPISGHRSVSWYQQTPGQGLQFLFEYFSETQRNKGNFPGRFSGRQFSNSRSEMNVSTLELGDSALYLCASSFGQIIDEQYFGPGTRLTVT.

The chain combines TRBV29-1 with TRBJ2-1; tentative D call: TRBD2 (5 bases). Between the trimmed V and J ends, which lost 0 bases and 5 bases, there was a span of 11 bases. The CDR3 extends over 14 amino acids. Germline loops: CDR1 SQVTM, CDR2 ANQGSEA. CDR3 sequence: CSVEDRRVNNEQFF. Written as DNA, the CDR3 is TGCAGCGTTGAAGATCGGCGGGTTAACAATGAGCAGTTCTTC.

The CDR3 bases are TGTGCCAGCAGTCAGTGGGACCACACCTACGAGCAGTACTTC. It codes for CASSQWDHTYEQYF. The rearrangement uses TRBV27 and TRBJ2-5, with D possibly being TRBD1 or TRBD2 (5 bases each). The J call is in doubt because the DNA end fits TRBJ2-7 better. This CDR3 region has 14 residues. From germline, CDR1 is MNHEY and CDR2 SMNVEV (reference sequence).

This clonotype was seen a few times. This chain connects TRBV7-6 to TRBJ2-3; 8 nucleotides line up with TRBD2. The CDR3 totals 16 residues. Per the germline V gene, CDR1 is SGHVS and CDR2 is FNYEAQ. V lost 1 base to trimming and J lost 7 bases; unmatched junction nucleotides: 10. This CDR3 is CASSLVGSGAPNTQYF. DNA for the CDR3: TGTGCCAGCAGCTTAGTGGGTAGCGGGGCCCCGAATACGCAGTATTTT. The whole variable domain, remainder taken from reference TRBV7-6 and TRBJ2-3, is GAGVSQSPRYKVTKRGQDVALRCDPISGHVSLYWYRQALGQGPEFLTYFNYEAQQDKSGLPNDRFSAERPEGSISTLTIQRTEQRDSAMYRCASSLVGSGAPNTQYFGPGTRLTVL.

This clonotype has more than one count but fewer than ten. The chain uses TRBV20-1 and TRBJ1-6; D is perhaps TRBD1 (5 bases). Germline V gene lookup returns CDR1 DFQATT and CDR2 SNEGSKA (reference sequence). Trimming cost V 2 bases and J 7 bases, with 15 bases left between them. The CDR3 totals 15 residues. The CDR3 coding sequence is TGCAGTGCTAGAAGCCCGACCGGGGGGAATTCACCCCTCCACTTT. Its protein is CSARSPTGGNSPLHF.

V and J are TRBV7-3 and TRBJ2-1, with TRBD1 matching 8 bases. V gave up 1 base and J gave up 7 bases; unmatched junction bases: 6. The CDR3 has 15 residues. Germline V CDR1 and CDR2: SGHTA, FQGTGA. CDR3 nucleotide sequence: TGTGCCAGCAGCTTAAGAGACAGGGGATGGAATGAGCAGTTCTTC. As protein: CASSLRDRGWNEQFF.

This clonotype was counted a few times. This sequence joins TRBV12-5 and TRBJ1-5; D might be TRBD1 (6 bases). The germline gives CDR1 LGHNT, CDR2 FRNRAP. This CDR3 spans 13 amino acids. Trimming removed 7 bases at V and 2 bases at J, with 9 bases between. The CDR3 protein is CASVQGGNQPQHF. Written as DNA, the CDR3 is TGTGCTAGTGTACAGGGAGGCAATCAGCCCCAGCATTTT.

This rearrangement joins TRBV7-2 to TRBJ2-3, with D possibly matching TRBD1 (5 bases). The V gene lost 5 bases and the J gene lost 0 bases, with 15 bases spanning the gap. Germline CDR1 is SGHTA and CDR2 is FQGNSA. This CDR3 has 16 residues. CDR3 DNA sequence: TGTGCCAGCAGCAAGGGGTCCTGCGTAAGCACAGATACGCAGTATTTT. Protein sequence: CASSKGSCVSTDTQYF.

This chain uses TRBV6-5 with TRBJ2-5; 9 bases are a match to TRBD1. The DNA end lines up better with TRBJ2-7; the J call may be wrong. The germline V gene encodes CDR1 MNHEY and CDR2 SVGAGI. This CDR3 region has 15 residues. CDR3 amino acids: CASSYSQGQGYEQYF. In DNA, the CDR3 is TGTGCCAGCAGTTACTCACAGGGACAGGGATACGAGCAGTACTTC.

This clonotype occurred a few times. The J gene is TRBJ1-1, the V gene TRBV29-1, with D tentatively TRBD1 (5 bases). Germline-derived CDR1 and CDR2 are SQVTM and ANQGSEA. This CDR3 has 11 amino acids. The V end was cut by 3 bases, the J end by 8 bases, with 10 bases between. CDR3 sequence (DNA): TGCAGCGTTGACCAGCGGGGGGAAGCTTTCTTT. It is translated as CSVDQRGEAFF.

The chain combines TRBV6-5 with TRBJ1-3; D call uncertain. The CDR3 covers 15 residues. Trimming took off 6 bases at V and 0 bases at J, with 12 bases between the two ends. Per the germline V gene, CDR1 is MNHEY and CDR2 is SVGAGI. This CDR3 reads CASRGGSLSGNTIYF. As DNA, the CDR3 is TGTGCCAGCAGGGGCGGATCCCTCTCTGGAAACACCATATATTTT.

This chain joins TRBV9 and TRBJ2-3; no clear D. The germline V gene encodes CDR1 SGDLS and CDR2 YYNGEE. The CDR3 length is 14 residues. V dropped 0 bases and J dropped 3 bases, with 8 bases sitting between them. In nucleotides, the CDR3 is TGTGCCAGCAGCGTAGAAAGGGCGACAGATACGCAGTATTTT. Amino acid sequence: CASSVERATDTQYF.